The 7 T cell receptor beta chains given below trace back to one sample, sequenced in a study of T cell changes during pregnancy in multiple sclerosis. Profiling relied on immunoSEQ multiplex PCR, and the TCRdb table lists in-frame clones only, not all of them. The top ten clones hold more than 1.5% of a sample with under 95,000 clones, 91% of them seen once. This specimen was peripheral blood, taken after pregnancy. The receptors derive from a female donor in good health, enrolled as a control in a pregnancy study.

The J gene is TRBJ1-5, the V gene TRBV6-6; D remains ambiguous. V was trimmed by 4 bases and J by 6 bases, leaving 4 bases between them. This CDR3 is built from 11 residues. Germline loops: CDR1 MNHNY, CDR2 SVGAGI (reference sequence). The CDR3 DNA reads as TGTGCCAGCAGTTCGAGTCAGCCCCAGCATTTT. It translates to CASSSSQPQHF.

V is TRBV28 and J is TRBJ1-4, with TRBD1 matching over 9 bases. Germline V gene lookup returns CDR1 MDHEN and CDR2 SYDVKM. V lost 6 bases to trimming and J lost 6 bases; unmatched junction nucleotides: 14. The CDR3 runs to 17 residues. The CDR3 reads CASRDRTGGAGDEKLFF. The CDR3 nucleotides are TGTGCCAGCAGGGATCGTACAGGGGGCGCGGGAGATGAAAAACTGTTTTTT.

This chain connects TRBV7-3 to TRBJ1-1; possibly TRBD1 for D (6 bases). V was trimmed by 8 bases and J by 2 bases, leaving 12 bases between them. This CDR3 region has 13 residues. Germline V lookup: CDR1 SGHTA, CDR2 FQGTGA. The CDR3 loop is CASAGGPNTEAFF. Here the CDR3 DNA reads TGTGCCAGCGCGGGGGGCCCAAACACTGAAGCTTTCTTT.

The rearrangement links TRBV7-2 to TRBJ1-1, with TRBD1 identical over 7 bases. V lost 5 bases and J lost 10; bases outside the gene matches: 10. Per germline, CDR1 SGHTA and CDR2 FQGNSA. This CDR3 comprises 13 residues. The CDR3 DNA follows: TGTGCCAGCAGCCCGCAAGGGGGCGGGCGAGCTTTCTTT. Amino acid sequence: CASSPQGGGRAFF.

V usage is TRBV30 and J usage is TRBJ2-3; 7 bases match TRBD1. Trimming at V came to 2 bases and at J to 1 base, leaving 6 bases not matched to a gene. Germline values: CDR1 GTSNPN, CDR2 SVGIG (reference sequence). The CDR3 extends over 15 amino acids. CDR3 sequence: CAWSLGQARTDTQYF. Here the CDR3 DNA reads TGTGCCTGGAGTCTCGGACAGGCCCGCACAGATACGCAGTATTTT.

This clone was detected only once. The chain recombines TRBV5-4 with TRBJ1-2, with TRBD1 matching over 8 bases. Germline V gene lookup returns CDR1 SGHNT and CDR2 YYREEE (reference sequence). Trimming removed 2 bases from V and 8 bases from J; junction bases left unmatched: 11. The CDR3 has 15 amino acids. The DNA of the CDR3 is TGTGCCAGCAGCTTTGGGGTTCAGGGGGCGAGGGGCTACACCTTC. Protein product: CASSFGVQGARGYTF.

V gene TRBV7-8 combines with J gene TRBJ2-5; 7 nucleotides agree with TRBD2. Germline V gene sequence: CDR1 SGHVS, CDR2 FQNEAQ. Losses at the gene ends were 1 base for V and 5 bases for J; bases not matched to a gene: 7. CDR3 length: 15 residues. CDR3 sequence: CASSLERGLRETQYF. For the CDR3, the DNA is TGTGCCAGCAGCTTAGAAAGGGGACTAAGGGAGACCCAGTACTTC.